This T cell receptor (beta chain) was retrieved from a study of cytomegalovirus exposure and HLA in healthy donors. PCR was performed using 60 Vbeta and 13 Jbeta primers. Generated by immunoSEQ multiplex PCR, the TCRdb table keeps only in-frame clones and is missing some. The sample shows approximately 190,000 clones, roughly 68% of them seen only once. Germline V lookup: CDR1 LGHNA, CDR2 YNFKEQ. The CDR3 has 16 residues. The V and J ends lost 1 base and 3 bases, in that order; junction bases with no gene match: 5. General observations from the study: The study designated 164 TCR beta chains cytomegalovirus-associated.

As to this clone: Its antigen is still unknown.

The sequencing input was PBMCs. The source is a man aged 40-49 years in good health and CMV-seropositive. This chain links TRBV4-2 with TRBJ2-7, with TRBD1 matching 11 bases. The CDR3 DNA sequence: TGTGCCAGCAGCCAAGTACCGGGACAGGGGGACTACGAGCAGTACTTC. This codes for CASSQVPGQGDYEQYF.